This T cell receptor beta chain was recovered during a study of PD-1 blockade in classical Hodgkin lymphoma. Background on the study: Intravenous delivery of nivolumab at 3 mg/kg to patients occurred every 2 weeks.

Produced via immunoSEQ multiplex PCR; TCRdb's table is partial and in-frame only. The profile covers around 23,000 clones, with 84% appearing a single time and less than 2% taken by the ten largest. For this clone: Its specificity is not known.

Regarding the study as a whole: CD4+ TCR diversity climbed significantly by C4D1, unlike CD8+ TCR diversity. Repertoire differences have undefined causes, possibly disease activity or prior therapy. Reports described newly diagnosed patients as having lower baseline TCR diversity than healthy donors.

All patients relapsed after autologous stem cell transplantation, and brentuximab vedotin exposure varied. With magnetic negative selection, CD4+ T cells were purified from PBMCs that had been thawed. Germline CDR1 reads MNHEY; CDR2 reads SVGAGI. There are 12 residues in the CDR3. J lost 9 bases, V lost 2 bases, and 2 bases had no gene match. The sequencing here drew on CD4+ T cells from blood, taken at baseline. V and J are TRBV6-5 and TRBJ1-2, with 8 bases aligning to TRBD1. The source of this sequence is a human donor with classical Hodgkin lymphoma. CDR3 loop: CASSYDRGSYTF. As DNA, the CDR3 is TGTGCCAGCAGTTACGACAGGGGAAGCTACACCTTC.